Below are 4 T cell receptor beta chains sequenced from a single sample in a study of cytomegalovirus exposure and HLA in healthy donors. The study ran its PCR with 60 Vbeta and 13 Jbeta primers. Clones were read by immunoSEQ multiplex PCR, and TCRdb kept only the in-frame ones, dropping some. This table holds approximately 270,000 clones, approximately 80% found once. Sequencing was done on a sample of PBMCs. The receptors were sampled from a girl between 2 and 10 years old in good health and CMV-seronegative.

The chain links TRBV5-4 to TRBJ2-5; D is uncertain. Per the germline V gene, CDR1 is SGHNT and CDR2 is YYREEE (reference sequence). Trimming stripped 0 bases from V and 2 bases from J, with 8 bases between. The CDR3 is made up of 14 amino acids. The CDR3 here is CASSLGSLQETQYF. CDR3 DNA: TGTGCCAGCAGCTTGGGTAGTTTACAAGAGACCCAGTACTTC.

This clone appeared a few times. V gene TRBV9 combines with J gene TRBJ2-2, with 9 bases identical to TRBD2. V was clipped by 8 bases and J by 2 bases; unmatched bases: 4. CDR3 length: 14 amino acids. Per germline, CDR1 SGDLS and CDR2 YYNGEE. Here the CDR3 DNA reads TGTGCCAGTCGTAGCGGGGGAAACACCGGGGAGCTGTTTTTT. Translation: CASRSGGNTGELFF.

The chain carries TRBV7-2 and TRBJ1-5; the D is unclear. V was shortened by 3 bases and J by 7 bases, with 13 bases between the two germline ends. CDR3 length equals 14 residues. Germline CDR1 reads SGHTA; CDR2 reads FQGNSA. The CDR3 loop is CASSFVGAEQPQHF. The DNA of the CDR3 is TGTGCCAGCAGCTTCGTGGGAGCCGAGCAGCCCCAGCATTTT.

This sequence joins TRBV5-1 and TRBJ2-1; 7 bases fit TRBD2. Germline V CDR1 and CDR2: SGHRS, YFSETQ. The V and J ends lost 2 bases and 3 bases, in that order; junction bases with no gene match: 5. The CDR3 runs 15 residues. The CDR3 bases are TGCGCCAGCAGCTTCAGGGCTAGCGGCTACAATGAGCAGTTCTTC. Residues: CASSFRASGYNEQFF.